A single sample is the source of the 25 T cell receptor beta chains below, sequenced in a study of T cells after posttransplantation cyclophosphamide (TCRdb year 2016). The library was made by the immunoSEQ multiplex PCR assay. Drawn from immuneACCESS, this table holds only the in-frame rearrangements with V and J called that TCRdb kept. Clones are partly lost; checked studies trace under half to an unresolved V gene and leave the rest unexplained. The sample table records about 20,000 clones; nearly 99% of these occur just once. Jointly, the top ten make up 0.16% of the sample. To count as naive, T cells had to be viable CD3+CD4+ or CD3+CD8+ cells with a CCR7+CD45RA+CD45RO-CD95-CD27+CD28+ profile. Sequencing used naive CD4+ T cells sorted from PBMCs. The receptors here all came from a man aged 35-49 years in good health, CMV-negative, and a related stem cell transplant donor.

This sequence joins TRBV11-1 and TRBJ2-2, with 8 bases matching TRBD2. J lost 5 bases, V lost 4 bases, and 6 bases had no gene match. This CDR3 is built from 15 residues. The germline V gene encodes CDR1 SGHAT and CDR2 FQDESV (reference sequence). This chain's CDR3 is CASSSGTGGTGELFF. Here the CDR3 DNA reads TGTGCCAGCAGCTCCGGGACGGGGGGGACCGGGGAGCTGTTTTTT.

The chain combines TRBV27 with TRBJ1-2; no firm D call. Germline assignment: CDR1 MNHEY and CDR2 SMNVEV (reference sequence). Trimming stripped 5 bases from V and 8 bases from J, with 12 bases between. The CDR3 totals 12 residues. For the CDR3, the DNA is TGTGCCAGCAGTCCTGGAGCGTCGGGCTACACCTTC. Translation gives CASSPGASGYTF.

V gene TRBV5-4 combines with J gene TRBJ1-1; the D is unclear. Between the trimmed V and J ends, which lost 3 bases and 1 base, there was a span of 10 bases. CDR3 length equals 14 residues. The V gene's germline CDR1 is SGHNT and CDR2 YYREEE (reference sequence). The CDR3 spells CASSSLIRNTEAFF. Written as DNA, the CDR3 is TGTGCCAGCAGCTCTCTCATCAGGAACACTGAAGCTTTCTTT.

The chain joins TRBV15 to TRBJ2-1, with D hard to call. The CDR3 covers 13 residues. Trimming removed 3 bases at V and 4 bases at J, with 7 bases between. Germline-derived CDR1 and CDR2 are LNHNV and YYDKDF (reference sequence). CDR3 in DNA: TGTGCCACCAGCAGCGCACTATACAATGAGCAGTTCTTC. It specifies CATSSALYNEQFF.

This clone was observed once. The chain has TRBV29-1 and TRBJ2-5, with D tentatively TRBD2 (5 bases). Deletions cut 6 bases from V and 1 base from J, with 12 bases between. The CDR3 length is 13 residues. Germline V gives CDR1 SQVTM, CDR2 ANQGSEA. CDR3 loop: CSVAPEAQETQYF. The CDR3 DNA reads as TGCAGCGTAGCGCCGGAGGCCCAAGAGACCCAGTACTTC.

The chain uses TRBV5-4 and TRBJ2-3; unclear D gene. CDR3 length equals 14 residues. Germline V gene sequence: CDR1 SGHNT, CDR2 YYREEE (reference sequence). With 5 bases removed from V and 2 bases from J, the gap between germline ends came to 12 bases. In DNA, the CDR3 is TGTGCCAGCAGATTCGACACTTACACAGATACGCAGTATTTT. This gives the protein CASRFDTYTDTQYF.

The rearrangement joins TRBV5-6 to TRBJ2-7; 9 bases agree with TRBD2. The CDR3 has 17 residues. Trimming cost V 4 bases and J 9 bases; bases outside gene matches: 20. Germline V gene lookup returns CDR1 SGHDT and CDR2 YYEEEE. CDR3 protein: CASSTFGLATGTTGQYF. CDR3 nucleotide sequence: TGTGCCAGCAGCACCTTCGGACTAGCGACGGGTACTACGGGGCAGTACTTC.

The chain employs TRBV27 and TRBJ2-7; possible D gene TRBD2, 6 bases. This CDR3 comprises 14 residues. Trimming removed 3 bases from V and 7 bases from J, with 16 bases in between. Germline V gene lookup returns CDR1 MNHEY and CDR2 SMNVEV (reference sequence). CDR3 bases: TGTGCCAGCAGTTTCGGCGGGATGAGCAGGGAGCAGTACTTC. It codes for CASSFGGMSREQYF.

The V call is TRBV19, the J call TRBJ1-5; TRBD1 aligns across 7 bases. Per germline, CDR1 LNHDA and CDR2 SQIVND (reference sequence). With 6 bases clipped from V and 0 bases from J, the junction kept 14 bases outside the gene matches. This CDR3 spans 18 amino acids. The CDR3 spells CASRRGQGLGYSNQPQHF. Written as DNA, the CDR3 is TGTGCCAGTAGGAGGGGGCAGGGTTTGGGGTATAGCAATCAGCCCCAGCATTTT.

The V and J genes are TRBV19 and TRBJ1-1; 7 nucleotides match TRBD1. The CDR3 is 13 amino acids. Germline values: CDR1 LNHDA, CDR2 SQIVND (reference sequence). V shed 7 bases and J 1 base; nucleotides not matched to a gene: 3. The CDR3 coding sequence is TGTGCCAGTACCAACAGGGGGAACACTGAAGCTTTCTTT. It translates to CASTNRGNTEAFF.

The J gene is TRBJ1-4, the V gene TRBV29-1; tentatively, D is TRBD1 (5 bases). The CDR3 is 10 residues long. CDR1 is SQVTM and CDR2 is ANQGSEA in the germline V gene. The chain's CDR3 is CTLTGGKLFF. The CDR3 region has the DNA TGCACCCTGACGGGGGGAAAACTGTTTTTT.

The chain joins TRBV6-1 to TRBJ1-3; no clear D. The CDR3 consists of 13 residues. The germline V and J ends were trimmed by 7 bases and 0 bases, with 7 bases remaining between them. The V gene's germline CDR1 is MNHNS and CDR2 SASEGT. The CDR3 DNA reads TGTGCCAGCAAAATAAACTCTGGAAACACCATATATTTT. Protein product: CASKINSGNTIYF.

V usage is TRBV25-1 and J usage is TRBJ2-3; D gene unclear. The germline V gene has CDR1 MGHDK and CDR2 SYGVNS. With 4 bases removed from V and 7 bases from J, the gap between germline ends came to 12 bases. The CDR3 has 13 amino acids. The DNA of the CDR3 is TGTGCCAGCAGTGGGCCAGTGATAAATACGCAGTATTTT. It is translated as CASSGPVINTQYF.

A remark on this clone: One junction end disagrees with the germline gene, perhaps due to a read error. In DNA form, the CDR3 reads TGTGCCAGCAGCTTAGATCACCAGCCGAACACCGGGGGGCTGTTTTTT. Protein product: CASSLDHQPNTGGLFF. This chain uses TRBV11-3 with TRBJ2-2; D might be TRBD2 (6 bases). CDR3 length: 16 amino acids. The germline V gene encodes CDR1 SGHNT and CDR2 YENEEA.

V usage is TRBV9 and J usage is TRBJ1-1; 9 nucleotides agree with TRBD1. Germline assignment: CDR1 SGDLS and CDR2 YYNGEE. This CDR3 comprises 15 residues. The V and J ends lost 4 bases and 4 bases, in that order; junction bases with no gene match: 8. This CDR3 is CASSQTSTGGTEAFF. The DNA for the CDR3 is TGTGCCAGCAGCCAAACCTCGACAGGGGGCACTGAAGCTTTCTTT.

The chain employs TRBV23-1 and TRBJ2-5; the match to TRBD2 covers 9 bases. TRBV23-1 qualifies as an ORF whose function is uncertain. Trimming cost V 6 bases and J 10 bases; bases outside gene matches: 24. The CDR3 has 18 residues. The CDR3 bases are TGCGCCAGCAGGATAAAGACCCCTTGTATCGCGGGAGGGCCGCACCAGTACTTC. Protein product: CASRIKTPCIAGGPHQYF.

The chain carries TRBV10-2 and TRBJ2-7; a weak D match, TRBD2 (6 bases). This CDR3 is built from 12 residues. Germline V CDR1 and CDR2: WSHSY, SAAADI. Trimming stripped 7 bases from V and 6 bases from J, with 13 bases between. The CDR3 loop is CASTIAEGEQYF. The CDR3 nucleotides are TGCGCCAGCACGATAGCGGAGGGCGAGCAGTACTTC.

This rearrangement joins TRBV5-4 to TRBJ2-1, with 10 bases aligning to TRBD1. V gave up 3 bases and J gave up 6 bases; unmatched junction bases: 6. The CDR3 spans 15 residues. Germline V gene sequence: CDR1 SGHNT, CDR2 YYREEE (reference sequence). The CDR3 DNA reads as TGTGCCAGCAGCTGGACAGGGGGGTGGGGCAATGAGCAGTTCTTC. Its translation is CASSWTGGWGNEQFF. The entire variable domain, with the rest obtained from reference TRBV5-4 and TRBJ2-1, is as follows: ETGVTQSPTHLIKTRGQQVTLRCSSQSGHNTVSWYQQALGQGPQFIFQYYREEENGRGNFPPRFSGLQFPNYSSELNVNALELDDSALYLCASSWTGGWGNEQFFGPGTRLTVL.

The chain is built from TRBV5-4 and TRBJ2-7; 8 positions agree with TRBD2. The CDR3 sequence is 17 residues long. The junction had 11 bases not matched to a gene; V was cut back by 3 bases and J by 0 bases. Germline loops: CDR1 SGHNT, CDR2 YYREEE (reference sequence). CDR3 in amino acids: CASSSAVAGSSSYEQYF. The CDR3 region has the DNA TGTGCCAGCAGCTCCGCGGTAGCGGGATCCTCCTCCTACGAGCAGTACTTC.

The chain links TRBV5-5 to TRBJ1-5; possibly TRBD1 for D (5 bases). Trimming removed 0 bases from V and 0 bases from J, with 13 bases in between. Germline CDR1 SGHKS, CDR2 YYEKEE (reference sequence). There are 17 residues in the CDR3. CDR3 protein: CASSLGGRRGSNQPQHF. The CDR3 region has the DNA TGTGCCAGCAGCTTGGGAGGGCGGAGGGGTAGCAATCAGCCCCAGCATTTT.

This clone has a single count. The J gene is TRBJ2-2, the V gene TRBV6-5, with a weak D call TRBD2 (6 bases). The germline CDR1 and CDR2 sequences are MNHEY and SVGAGI. The CDR3 consists of 15 residues. Trimming stripped 6 bases from V and 6 bases from J, with 17 bases between. The CDR3 spells CASRRRLGVAGELFF. As DNA, the CDR3 is TGTGCCAGCAGACGGCGACTAGGCGTGGCCGGGGAGCTGTTTTTT.

CDR3 sequence (DNA): TGTGCCAGTAGTATGGGGGGACAGGGGACGCAGTATTTT. It encodes CASSMGGQGTQYF. The chain uses TRBV19 and TRBJ2-3; 10 bases agree with TRBD1. Germline CDR1 reads LNHDA; CDR2 reads SQIVND (reference sequence). V shed 3 bases, J shed 9 bases, and the junction held 3 bases outside the gene matches. The CDR3 is made up of 13 amino acids.

The chain carries TRBV7-9 and TRBJ2-5; TRBD2 agrees at 9 bases. The DNA end is a closer match to TRBJ2-7, so the J assignment may be wrong. CDR3 length: 14 residues. Germline V gives CDR1 SEHNR, CDR2 FQNEAQ (reference sequence). Here the CDR3 DNA reads TGTGCCAGCTCACCTAGCGGGAAGGTGGGCGAGCAGTACTTC. Translating it yields CASSPSGKVGEQYF.

V usage is TRBV19 and J usage is TRBJ1-2; TRBD1 matches 10 bases. Germline V gene sequence: CDR1 LNHDA, CDR2 SQIVND (reference sequence). The CDR3 is 15 residues long. V dropped 4 bases and J dropped 2; count of bases not matched to a gene: 4. CDR3 bases: TGTGCCAGTAGTACCCCGGGACAGGGGAACTATGGCTACACCTTC. Translating gives CASSTPGQGNYGYTF. The entire variable domain, with the rest obtained from reference TRBV19 and TRBJ1-2, is as follows: DGGITQSPKYLFRKEGQNVTLSCEQNLNHDAMYWYRQDPGQGLRLIYYSQIVNDFQKGDIAEGYSVSREKKESFPLTVTSAQKNPTAFYLCASSTPGQGNYGYTFGSGTRLTVV.

The J gene is TRBJ1-2, the V gene TRBV29-1; 8 positions match TRBD1. J gave up 6 bases and V 6 bases, and 9 bases lay outside the gene matches. Germline CDR1 and CDR2: SQVTM and ANQGSEA. This CDR3 is built from 13 residues. The CDR3, as DNA: TGCAGCGTCACTAAGACAGGGGACGATGGCTACACCTTC. It encodes CSVTKTGDDGYTF.